These 5 T cell receptor beta chains came from one sample sequenced in a study of Ad26.COV2.S vaccination and SARS-CoV-2 variants. Treatment reported: around 19 received Ad26.COV2.S at low or high dose, single or two shots; 5 received placebo; per-sample allocation not given. It was on day 63 after the first vaccine or placebo injection that samples were taken. Only in-frame clones appear in the TCRdb table, and some are missing; sequencing was by immunoSEQ multiplex PCR. The sample shows 300,000 to 350,000 clones, almost 90% of them seen only once. The sample consisted of peripheral blood, taken in a trial of Ad26.COV2.S vaccine versus placebo. These receptor sequences come from a person aged 18-60 years who received the Ad26.COV2.S COVID-19 vaccine or a placebo.

The V gene is TRBV6-2 or TRBV6-3, the J gene TRBJ2-2; TRBD2 matches at 11 bases. Germline V CDR1 and CDR2: MNHEY, SVGEGT. There are 15 residues in the CDR3. V trimming: 5 bases; J trimming: 4 bases; junction bases outside the gene matches: 3. The CDR3, as DNA: TGTGCCAGCAGTCTTAGCGGGAGGGTCACCGGGGAGCTGTTTTTT. It yields the protein CASSLSGRVTGELFF.

The chain couples TRBV27 to TRBJ2-6, with D perhaps TRBD1 or TRBD2 (5 bases each). CDR1 and CDR2 from the germline V gene are MNHEY and SMNVEV (reference sequence). Trimming cost V 3 bases and J 0 bases, with 6 bases left between them. The CDR3 consists of 15 residues. CDR3 sequence reads: CASSLGVSGANVLTF. In nucleotides, the CDR3 is TGTGCCAGCAGTTTGGGGGTCTCTGGGGCCAACGTCCTGACTTTC.

This chain uses TRBV30 with TRBJ1-1; 8 bases are shared with TRBD1. Germline trimming cut 0 bases from V and 4 bases from J; bases unmatched to any gene: 7. The CDR3 has 15 amino acids. Germline V gene sequence: CDR1 GTSNPN, CDR2 SVGIG (reference sequence). The CDR3 reads CAWSVRDRKVTEAFF. The CDR3 nucleotides read TGTGCCTGGAGTGTAAGGGACAGGAAGGTCACTGAAGCTTTCTTT. The complete variable domain, with remaining parts taken from reference TRBV30 and TRBJ1-1, reads SQTIHQWPATLVQPVGSPLSLECTVEGTSNPNLYWYRQAAGRGLQLLFYSVGIGQISSEVPQNLSASRPQDRQFILSSKKLLLSDSGFYLCAWSVRDRKVTEAFFGQGTRLTVV.

The chain recombines TRBV27 with TRBJ1-2, with 8 positions matching TRBD1. The CDR3 totals 16 residues. J lost 0 bases, V lost 6 bases, and 9 bases had no gene match. CDR1 and CDR2 (germline): MNHEY, SMNVEV (reference sequence). CDR3 region: CASRGQGVYSNYGYTF. The CDR3 DNA sequence: TGTGCCAGCAGAGGACAGGGAGTATACTCTAACTATGGCTACACCTTC.

The chain has TRBV7-9 and TRBJ1-3; D unresolved. CDR1 SEHNR and CDR2 FQNEAQ come from the germline V gene (reference sequence). The CDR3 is made up of 13 amino acids. Trimming stripped 1 base from V and 7 bases from J, with 8 bases between. The CDR3 coding sequence is TGTGCCAGCAGCTTAGTGTCACGTAACACCATATATTTT. It codes for CASSLVSRNTIYF.